This T cell receptor (beta chain) comes out of a study of blood T cell repertoires in COVID-19. In the original workflow: Estimated nucleated cell counts came from reference gene primer amplification. Sequenced by immunoSEQ multiplex PCR; TCRdb stores in-frame clones only, minus some. The D gene and trimming were derived from the DNA, and the V and J assignments and clone size from that table. The sample lists roughly 100,000 clones, around 86% occurring once. V was trimmed by 3 bases and J by 4 bases, leaving 13 bases between them. CDR1 is ENHRY and CDR2 is SYGVKD in the germline V gene. This CDR3 has 15 amino acids.

The chain has TRBV10-3 and TRBJ1-5; TRBD1 might be the D (6 bases). The clonotype comes from a woman of 80 years or more with active or convalescent COVID-19. The sample consisted of peripheral blood. The CDR3 is CAISEEQGGNQPQHF. The CDR3 coding sequence is TGTGCCATCAGTGAAGAACAGGGTGGAAATCAGCCCCAGCATTTT.